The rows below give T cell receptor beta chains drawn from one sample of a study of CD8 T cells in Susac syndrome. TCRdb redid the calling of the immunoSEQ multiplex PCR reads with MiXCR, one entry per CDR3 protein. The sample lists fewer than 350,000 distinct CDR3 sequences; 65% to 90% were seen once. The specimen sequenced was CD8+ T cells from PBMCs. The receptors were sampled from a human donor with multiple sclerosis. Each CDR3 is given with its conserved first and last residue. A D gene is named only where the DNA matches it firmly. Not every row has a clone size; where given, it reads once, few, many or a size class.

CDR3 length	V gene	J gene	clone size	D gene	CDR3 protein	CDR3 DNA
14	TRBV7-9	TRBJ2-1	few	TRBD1	CASSAQTGKNEQFF	TGTGCCAGCAGCGCCCAGACAGGGAAGAATGAGCAGTTCTTC
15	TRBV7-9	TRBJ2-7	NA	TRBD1	CASSLSTGAVDEQYF	TGTGCCAGCAGCTTGTCTACAGGGGCCGTCGACGAGCAGTACTTC
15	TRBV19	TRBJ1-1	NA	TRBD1	CASHRGPGGNTEAFF	TGTGCCAGCCACAGGGGCCCAGGAGGGAACACTGAAGCTTTCTTT
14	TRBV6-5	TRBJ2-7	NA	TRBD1	CASSTGQGWSEQYF	TGTGCCAGCAGCACCGGACAGGGCTGGTCCGAGCAGTACTTC
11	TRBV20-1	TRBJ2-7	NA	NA	CSARGDYEQYF	TGCAGTGCTAGAGGGGATTACGAGCAGTACTTC
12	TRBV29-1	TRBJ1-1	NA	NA	CSALDMNTEAFF	TGCAGCGCCCTGGACATGAACACTGAAGCTTTCTTT
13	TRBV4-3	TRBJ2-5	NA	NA	CASSQGVEETQYF	TGCGCCAGCAGCCAAGGAGTAGAAGAGACCCAGTACTTC
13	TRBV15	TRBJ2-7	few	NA	CATTRGRGDEQYF	TGTGCCACCACGAGGGGGAGGGGGGACGAGCAGTACTTC
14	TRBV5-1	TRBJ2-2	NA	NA	CASSYFANTGELFF	TGCGCCAGCAGTTATTTCGCGAACACCGGGGAGCTGTTTTTT
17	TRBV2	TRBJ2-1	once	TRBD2	CASYGRVPKSSYNEQFF	TGTGCCAGCTACGGGAGGGTCCCCAAGAGCTCCTACAATGAGCAGTTCTTC
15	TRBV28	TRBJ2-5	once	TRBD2	CASIPGLAGGETQYF	TGTGCCAGCATCCCGGGACTAGCGGGAGGTGAGACCCAGTACTTC
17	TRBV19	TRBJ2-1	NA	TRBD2	CASSTRLAGAVDNEQFF	TGTGCCAGTAGTACGCGACTAGCGGGAGCGGTTGACAATGAGCAGTTCTTC
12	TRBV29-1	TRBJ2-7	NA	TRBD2	CSVGLAVYEQYF	TGCAGCGTTGGACTAGCCGTCTACGAGCAGTACTTC
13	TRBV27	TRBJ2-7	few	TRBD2	CASSLGLAYEQYF	TGTGCCAGCAGTTTGGGACTAGCCTACGAGCAGTACTTC
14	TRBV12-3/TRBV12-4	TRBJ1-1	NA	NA	CASSLAVRGTEAFF	TGTGCCAGCAGTCTGGCCGTCAGGGGCACTGAAGCTTTCTTT
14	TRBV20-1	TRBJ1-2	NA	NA	CSASWNKLGYGYTF	TGCAGTGCTAGCTGGAATAAACTCGGCTATGGCTACACCTTC
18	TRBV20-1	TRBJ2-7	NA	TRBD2	CSARDEGVVSGRPAEQYF	TGCAGTGCTAGAGATGAGGGGGTTGTTAGCGGGAGGCCCGCCGAGCAGTACTTC
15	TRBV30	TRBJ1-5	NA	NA	CAWSPLWGADQPQHF	TGTGCCTGGAGCCCATTGTGGGGGGCGGATCAGCCCCAGCATTTT
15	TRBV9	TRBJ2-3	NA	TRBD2	CASSVASGRTDTQYF	TGTGCCAGCAGCGTAGCTAGCGGGAGAACAGATACGCAGTATTTT
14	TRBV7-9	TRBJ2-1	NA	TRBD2	CASSLPLAGHEQFF	TGTGCCAGCAGCTTACCCCTAGCGGGGCATGAGCAGTTCTTC
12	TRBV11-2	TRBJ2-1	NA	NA	CASSTTGPEQFF	TGTGCCAGCAGCACGACCGGGCCCGAGCAGTTCTTC
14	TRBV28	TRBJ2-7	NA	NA	CASSLLGFAYEQYF	TGTGCCAGCAGTTTATTAGGGTTTGCCTACGAGCAGTACTTC
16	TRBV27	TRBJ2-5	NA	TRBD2	CASSPGLAGPSGTQYF	TGTGCCAGCAGTCCAGGACTAGCGGGACCGTCTGGGACCCAGTACTTC
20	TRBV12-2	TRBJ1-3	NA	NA	CASRLYQPRVQPNSGNTIYF	TGTGCAAGTCGCTTATATCAGCCCCGCGTGCAGCCGAACTCTGGAAACACCATATATTTT
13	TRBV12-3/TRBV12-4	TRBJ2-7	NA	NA	CASSWAQGYEQYF	TGTGCCAGCAGTTGGGCCCAGGGCTACGAGCAGTACTTC
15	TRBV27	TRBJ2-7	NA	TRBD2	CASSLGGRPFYEQYF	TGTGCCAGCAGTTTAGGCGGGAGACCCTTCTACGAGCAGTACTTC
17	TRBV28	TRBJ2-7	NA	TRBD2	CASSFEVSSGGLYEQYF	TGTGCCAGCAGTTTTGAAGTGTCTAGCGGGGGACTCTACGAGCAGTACTTC
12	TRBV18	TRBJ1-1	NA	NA	CASSPLAPEAFF	TGTGCCAGCTCACCACTCGCACCTGAAGCTTTCTTT
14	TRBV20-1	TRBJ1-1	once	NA	CSARVMGVDTEAFF	TGCAGTGCTAGAGTGATGGGGGTCGACACTGAAGCTTTCTTT
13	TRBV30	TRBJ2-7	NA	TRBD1	CAWRGQGSGEQYF	TGTGCCTGGAGAGGACAGGGCTCGGGCGAGCAGTACTTC
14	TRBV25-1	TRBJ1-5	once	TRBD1	CASSGTGGIQPQHF	TGTGCCAGCAGTGGAACAGGGGGGATTCAGCCCCAGCATTTT
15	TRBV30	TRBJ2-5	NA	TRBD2	CAWSGGGRWPETQYF	TGTGCCTGGAGTGGGGGCGGGAGGTGGCCAGAGACCCAGTACTTC
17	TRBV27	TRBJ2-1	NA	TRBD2	CASSLSAGLVFNNEQFF	TGTGCCAGCAGTTTATCAGCCGGACTAGTTTTCAACAATGAGCAGTTCTTC
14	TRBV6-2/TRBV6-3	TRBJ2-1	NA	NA	CASSYSSASNEQFF	TGTGCCAGCAGTTACTCATCGGCTTCGAATGAGCAGTTCTTC
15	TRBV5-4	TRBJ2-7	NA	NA	CASTIKDTKGYEQYF	TGTGCCAGCACCATTAAGGACACTAAAGGCTACGAGCAGTACTTC
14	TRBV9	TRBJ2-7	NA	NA	CASSGGLGSYEQYF	TGTGCCAGTTCAGGGGGACTTGGGTCCTACGAGCAGTACTTC
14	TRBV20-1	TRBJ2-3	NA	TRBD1	CSAGDRASTDTQYF	TGCAGTGCTGGGGACAGGGCAAGCACAGATACGCAGTATTTT
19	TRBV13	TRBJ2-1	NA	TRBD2	CASSLWGGSGLGSYNEQFF	TGTGCCAGCAGCTTATGGGGGGGTAGCGGGCTCGGCTCCTACAATGAGCAGTTCTTC
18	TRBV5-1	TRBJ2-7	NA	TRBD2	CASSLYATSGERPYEQYF	TGCGCCAGCAGCTTGTATGCGACTAGCGGGGAGAGACCATACGAGCAGTACTTC
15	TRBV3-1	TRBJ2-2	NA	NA	CASSQDYFYAGELFF	TGTGCCAGCAGCCAGGACTATTTTTATGCCGGGGAGCTGTTTTTT
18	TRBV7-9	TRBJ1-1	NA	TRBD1	CASSPPGQGVDWITEAFF	TGTGCCAGCAGCCCCCCGGGACAGGGAGTGGATTGGATCACTGAAGCTTTCTTT
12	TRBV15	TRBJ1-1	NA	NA	CATSRDSTEAFF	TGTGCCACCAGCAGAGACTCCACTGAAGCTTTCTTT